This is a list of T cell receptor beta chains from one sample in a study of blood T cell repertoires in COVID-19. Repertoires were generated with immunoSEQ multiplex PCR, while TCRdb's copy carries only in-frame clones and drops some. This repertoire shows roughly 28,000 clones, around 74% found once; its top ten account for 6.5% to 10%. The sequencing sample was made of peripheral blood. The source of these receptors is a woman in her 70s with active or convalescent COVID-19. Both conserved end residues are part of each CDR3. The order of the fields is clone size, V gene, D gene, J gene, CDR3 protein, CDR3 DNA. D genes are given only for firm matches. For some rows the clone size is stated as once, few or many, or as a class when expanded; others skip it.

abundance: .
v_gene: TRBV10-3
d_gene: TRBD2
j_gene: TRBJ2-2
CDR3aa: CATRDLAGSNTGELFF
CDR3nt: TGTGCCACTAGAGATTTAGCGGGATCGAACACCGGGGAGCTGTTTTTT

abundance: few
v_gene: TRBV27
d_gene: .
j_gene: TRBJ1-2
CDR3aa: CASSFGGRHGYTF
CDR3nt: TGTGCCAGCAGTTTCGGGGGGCGGCATGGCTACACCTTC

abundance: .
v_gene: TRBV10-1
d_gene: TRBD2
j_gene: TRBJ2-2
CDR3aa: CASSESKLAVYSGELFF
CDR3nt: TGCGCCAGCAGTGAGTCGAAACTAGCGGTCTATAGCGGGGAGCTGTTTTTT

abundance: few
v_gene: TRBV28
d_gene: TRBD1
j_gene: TRBJ2-5
CDR3aa: CASSSWGQDQETQYF
CDR3nt: TGTGCCAGCAGCAGCTGGGGACAGGACCAAGAGACCCAGTACTTC

abundance: .
v_gene: TRBV7-7
d_gene: TRBD1
j_gene: TRBJ1-3
CDR3aa: CASRGQLISGNTIYF
CDR3nt: TGTGCCAGCAGGGGACAGCTCATCTCTGGAAACACCATATATTTT

abundance: .
v_gene: TRBV12-3/TRBV12-4
d_gene: .
j_gene: TRBJ1-5
CDR3aa: CASSLEPNQPQHF
CDR3nt: TGTGCCAGCAGTTTAGAGCCTAATCAGCCCCAGCATTTT

abundance: .
v_gene: TRBV7-9
d_gene: TRBD2
j_gene: TRBJ2-7
CDR3aa: CASRPTGTSLGYEQYF
CDR3nt: TGTGCCAGCAGACCCACGGGGACTAGTCTGGGCTACGAGCAGTACTTC

abundance: .
v_gene: TRBV30
d_gene: TRBD1
j_gene: TRBJ2-7
CDR3aa: CAWGTGPYEQYF
CDR3nt: TGTGCCTGGGGGACAGGCCCATACGAGCAGTACTTC

abundance: .
v_gene: TRBV7-2
d_gene: TRBD2
j_gene: TRBJ2-7
CDR3aa: CASSLYGRGGSEQYF
CDR3nt: TGTGCCAGCAGCTTATATGGGCGGGGGGGAAGCGAGCAGTACTTC

abundance: .
v_gene: TRBV19
d_gene: .
j_gene: TRBJ1-3
CDR3aa: CASSIGGSRGNTIYF
CDR3nt: TGTGCCAGTAGTATCGGGGGGTCACGTGGAAACACCATATATTTT

abundance: .
v_gene: TRBV2
d_gene: .
j_gene: TRBJ2-1
CDR3aa: CASSVDRYEQFF
CDR3nt: TGTGCCAGCAGTGTTGACAGGTACGAGCAGTTCTTC

abundance: .
v_gene: TRBV3-1/TRBV3-2
d_gene: .
j_gene: TRBJ2-3
CDR3aa: CASSALLGGKGTDTQYF
CDR3nt: TGTGCCAGCAGCGCCCTCCTGGGGGGAAAGGGCACAGATACGCAGTATTTT

abundance: once
v_gene: TRBV6-5
d_gene: .
j_gene: TRBJ1-4
CDR3aa: CASSYSGGGGEKLFF
CDR3nt: TGTGCCAGCAGTTACTCTGGGGGCGGGGGTGAAAAACTGTTTTTT

abundance: .
v_gene: TRBV2
d_gene: .
j_gene: TRBJ2-7
CDR3aa: CASSEGVSYEQYF
CDR3nt: TGTGCCAGCAGTGAAGGAGTATCCTACGAGCAGTACTTC

abundance: .
v_gene: TRBV19
d_gene: TRBD2
j_gene: TRBJ2-7
CDR3aa: CASSMRLAISQPRSLEQYF
CDR3nt: TGTGCCAGTAGTATGAGACTAGCGATAAGCCAGCCGAGGTCCCTCGAGCAGTACTTC

abundance: .
v_gene: TRBV5-1
d_gene: TRBD1
j_gene: TRBJ1-1
CDR3aa: CASSSVLPIRQGTEAFF
CDR3nt: TGCGCCAGCAGCTCCGTCTTGCCAATCCGACAGGGAACTGAAGCTTTCTTT

abundance: few
v_gene: TRBV7-2
d_gene: .
j_gene: TRBJ2-5
CDR3aa: CASSLGPGVRETQYF
CDR3nt: TGTGCCAGCAGCTTAGGACCGGGAGTGAGAGAGACCCAGTACTTC

abundance: .
v_gene: TRBV19
d_gene: TRBD1
j_gene: TRBJ1-6
CDR3aa: CASSMGRGQSNSPLHF
CDR3nt: TGTGCCAGTAGTATGGGCAGGGGGCAAAGTAATTCACCCCTCCACTTT

abundance: .
v_gene: TRBV7-2
d_gene: .
j_gene: TRBJ2-2
CDR3aa: CASKPIGRTSGELFF
CDR3nt: TGTGCCAGCAAGCCAATAGGCAGGACATCCGGGGAGCTGTTTTTT

abundance: .
v_gene: TRBV5-4
d_gene: TRBD1
j_gene: TRBJ2-7
CDR3aa: CASSSYGQGAYGEQYF
CDR3nt: TGTGCCAGCAGCTCCTACGGACAGGGGGCTTACGGCGAGCAGTACTTC

abundance: .
v_gene: TRBV5-1
d_gene: TRBD2
j_gene: TRBJ2-3
CDR3aa: CASSFGGGGPTDTQYF
CDR3nt: TGCGCCAGCAGCTTTGGTGGCGGGGGGCCCACAGATACGCAGTATTTT

abundance: .
v_gene: TRBV3-1/TRBV3-2
d_gene: TRBD2
j_gene: TRBJ2-1
CDR3aa: CASSRRTSGDDDEQFF
CDR3nt: TGTGCCAGCAGCCGTAGAACTAGCGGCGACGACGATGAGCAGTTCTTC

abundance: .
v_gene: TRBV15
d_gene: TRBD1
j_gene: TRBJ1-2
CDR3aa: CATSRAISGTGGGYTF
CDR3nt: TGTGCCACCAGCAGAGCTATCTCCGGGACAGGGGGTGGCTACACCTTC

abundance: .
v_gene: TRBV15
d_gene: TRBD1
j_gene: TRBJ1-2
CDR3aa: CATSRDRNYGYTF
CDR3nt: TGTGCCACCAGCAGGGACAGGAACTATGGCTACACCTTC

abundance: .
v_gene: TRBV28
d_gene: .
j_gene: TRBJ1-2
CDR3aa: CASWGTIYGYTF
CDR3nt: TGTGCCAGCTGGGGGACAATCTATGGCTACACCTTC

abundance: .
v_gene: TRBV7-2
d_gene: TRBD1
j_gene: TRBJ1-2
CDR3aa: CASSSLRGDRDGYTF
CDR3nt: TGTGCCAGCAGCTCTCTCAGGGGGGACCGAGATGGCTACACCTTC

abundance: .
v_gene: TRBV15
d_gene: .
j_gene: TRBJ1-2
CDR3aa: CATSRVGTKDIYGYTF
CDR3nt: TGTGCCACCAGCAGAGTGGGGACTAAAGACATATACGGCTACACCTTC

abundance: .
v_gene: TRBV7-2
d_gene: TRBD2
j_gene: TRBJ2-7
CDR3aa: CASSLVGGGVTYEQYF
CDR3nt: TGTGCCAGCAGCTTAGTTGGCGGGGGGGTCACCTACGAGCAGTACTTC

abundance: .
v_gene: TRBV9
d_gene: .
j_gene: TRBJ2-2
CDR3aa: CASSVMGATGELFF
CDR3nt: TGTGCCAGCAGCGTAATGGGGGCCACCGGGGAGCTGTTTTTT

abundance: .
v_gene: TRBV18
d_gene: TRBD2
j_gene: TRBJ2-7
CDR3aa: CASSPRSGRNEQYF
CDR3nt: TGTGCCAGCTCACCACGTAGCGGGAGGAACGAGCAGTACTTC

abundance: .
v_gene: TRBV7-3
d_gene: .
j_gene: TRBJ1-1
CDR3aa: CASSLTQGSTEAFF
CDR3nt: TGTGCCAGCAGCTTAACCCAGGGTAGCACTGAAGCTTTCTTT

abundance: .
v_gene: TRBV18
d_gene: .
j_gene: TRBJ1-2
CDR3aa: CASSPPPGAAGWQSGYTF
CDR3nt: TGTGCCAGCTCACCACCGCCAGGGGCCGCGGGTTGGCAATCCGGCTACACCTTC

abundance: .
v_gene: TRBV21-1
d_gene: .
j_gene: TRBJ2-2
CDR3aa: CASLETGNTGELFF
CDR3nt: TGTGCCAGCCTTGAGACAGGCAACACCGGGGAGCTGTTTTTT

abundance: .
v_gene: TRBV28
d_gene: .
j_gene: TRBJ2-2
CDR3aa: CASSLLGAGELFF
CDR3nt: TGTGCCAGCAGTTTATTGGGCGCCGGGGAGCTGTTTTTT

abundance: .
v_gene: TRBV13
d_gene: TRBD2
j_gene: TRBJ2-3
CDR3aa: CASSLGRSGGGTDTQYF
CDR3nt: TGTGCCAGCAGCTTAGGCAGGAGCGGGGGGGGCACAGATACGCAGTATTTT

abundance: .
v_gene: TRBV5-1
d_gene: .
j_gene: TRBJ2-1
CDR3aa: CASSLTPFGYNEQFF
CDR3nt: TGCGCCAGCAGCCTAACCCCGTTCGGCTACAATGAGCAGTTCTTC

abundance: .
v_gene: TRBV6-2/TRBV6-3
d_gene: .
j_gene: TRBJ2-7
CDR3aa: CASSFLIGDEQYF
CDR3nt: TGTGCCAGCAGTTTTCTCATCGGGGACGAGCAGTACTTC

abundance: .
v_gene: TRBV5-6
d_gene: .
j_gene: TRBJ2-1
CDR3aa: CASSFAGQGYNEQFF
CDR3nt: TGTGCCAGCAGTTTTGCAGGGCAGGGATACAATGAGCAGTTCTTC